This T cell receptor beta chain derives from a study of lymphopenia after photon versus proton radiotherapy. Broader study findings: After lymphocyte nadir, photon-treated repertoires showed oligoclonal expansion, especially CD8+ Temra. Proton therapy kept repertoires fairly stable, unlike photons, which gained effector/memory cells.

Here immunoSEQ multiplex PCR was the method, and the copy in TCRdb shows in-frame clones only, minus some. In the table there are about 33,000 clones, 90% of which are singletons. As for this clone: What it binds is not known.

The sample in question was peripheral blood, obtained from a patient treated with photon-based radiotherapy. This receptor was taken from a woman aged 45 to 65 with pancreatic cancer.

The CDR3 DNA reads TGTGCCAGCAGTACGGGACAGGGGGATGGCGAGCAGTACTTC. This codes for CASSTGQGDGEQYF. The chain employs TRBV6-6 and TRBJ2-7, with 11 bases fitting TRBD1. Germline V CDR1 and CDR2: MNHNY, SVGAGI (reference sequence). The V segment lost 5 bases and the J segment 6 bases; nucleotides outside the gene matches: 6. The CDR3 contains 14 residues.